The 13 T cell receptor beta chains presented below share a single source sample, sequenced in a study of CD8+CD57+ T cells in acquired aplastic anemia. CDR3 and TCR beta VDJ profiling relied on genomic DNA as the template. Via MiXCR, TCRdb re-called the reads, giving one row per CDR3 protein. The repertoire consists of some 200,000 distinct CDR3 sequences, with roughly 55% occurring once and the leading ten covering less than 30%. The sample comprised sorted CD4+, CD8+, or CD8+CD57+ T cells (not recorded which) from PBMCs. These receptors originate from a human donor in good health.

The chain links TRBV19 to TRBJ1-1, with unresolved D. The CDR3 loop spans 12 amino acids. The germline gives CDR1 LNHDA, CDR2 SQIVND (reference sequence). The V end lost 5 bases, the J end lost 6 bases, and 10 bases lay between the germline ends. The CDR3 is CASSPGSAEAFF. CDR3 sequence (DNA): TGTGCCAGTAGTCCGGGTTCTGCTGAAGCTTTCTTT.

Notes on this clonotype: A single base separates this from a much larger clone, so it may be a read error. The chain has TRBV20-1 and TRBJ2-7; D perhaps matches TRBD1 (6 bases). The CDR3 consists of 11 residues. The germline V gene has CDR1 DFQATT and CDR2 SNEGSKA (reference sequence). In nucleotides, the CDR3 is TGCAGTGCTAGGGACAGCTACGGGCAGTACTTC. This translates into CSARDSYGQYF.

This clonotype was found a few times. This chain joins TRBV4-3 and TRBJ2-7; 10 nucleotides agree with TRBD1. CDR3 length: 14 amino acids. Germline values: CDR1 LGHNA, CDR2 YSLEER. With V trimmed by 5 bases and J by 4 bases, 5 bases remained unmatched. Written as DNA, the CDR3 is TGCGCCAGCAGCTTGGACAGGGGGGGTTACGAGCAGTACTTC. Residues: CASSLDRGGYEQYF.

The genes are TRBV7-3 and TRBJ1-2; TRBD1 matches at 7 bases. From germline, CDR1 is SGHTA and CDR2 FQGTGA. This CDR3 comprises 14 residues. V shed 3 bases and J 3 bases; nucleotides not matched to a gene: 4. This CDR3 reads CASSFGQEYYGYTF. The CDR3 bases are TGTGCCAGCAGCTTCGGACAGGAATACTATGGCTACACCTTC.

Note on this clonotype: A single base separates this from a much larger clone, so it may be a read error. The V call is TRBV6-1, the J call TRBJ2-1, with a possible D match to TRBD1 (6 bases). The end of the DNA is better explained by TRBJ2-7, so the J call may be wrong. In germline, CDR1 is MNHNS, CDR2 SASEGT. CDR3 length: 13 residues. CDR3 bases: TGTGCCAGCCGGGACAACTCCTACAATGAGCAGTACTTC. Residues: CASRDNSYNEQYF.

CDR3 residues: CASSGGGTGELFF. CDR3 nucleotides: TGTGCCAGCAGCGGGGGAGGGACCGGGGAGCTGTTTTTT. The chain employs TRBV9 and TRBJ2-2, with 7 bases lining up with TRBD2. V gave up 3 bases and J gave up 5 bases; unmatched junction bases: 1. CDR3 size: 13 residues. Germline V gene data show CDR1 as SGDLS and CDR2 as YYNGEE.

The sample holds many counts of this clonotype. The CDR3 loop reads CASSRRGVSYEQYF. The CDR3 nucleotides read TGTGCCAGCAGCCGGCGGGGGGTCTCCTACGAGCAGTACTTC. J is TRBJ2-7 and V is TRBV14, with 8 bases matching TRBD2. Germline values: CDR1 SGHDN, CDR2 FVKESK. The V gene end was trimmed by 4 bases and the J gene end by 0 bases; junction bases not matched to a gene: 2. The CDR3 has 14 amino acids. Looking up the rest from reference TRBV14 and TRBJ2-7 gives the full variable domain: EAGVTQFPSHSVIEKGQTVTLRCDPISGHDNLYWYRRVMGKEIKFLLHFVKESKQDESGMPNNRFLAERTGGTYSTLKVQPAELEDSGVYFCASSRRGVSYEQYFGPGTRLTVT.

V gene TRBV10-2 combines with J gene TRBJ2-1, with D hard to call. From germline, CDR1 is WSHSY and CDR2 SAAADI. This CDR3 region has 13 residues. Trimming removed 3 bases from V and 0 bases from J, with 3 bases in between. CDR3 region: CASSERSYNEQFF. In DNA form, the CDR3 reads TGCGCCAGCAGTGAACGCTCCTACAATGAGCAGTTCTTC.

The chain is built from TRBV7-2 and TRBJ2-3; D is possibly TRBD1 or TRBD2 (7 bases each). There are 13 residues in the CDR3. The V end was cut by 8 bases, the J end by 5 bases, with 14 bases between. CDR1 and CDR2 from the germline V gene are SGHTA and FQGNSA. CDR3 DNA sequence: TGTGCCAGCCAGGGAGGGGGCGGAGATACGCAGTATTTT. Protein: CASQGGGGDTQYF.

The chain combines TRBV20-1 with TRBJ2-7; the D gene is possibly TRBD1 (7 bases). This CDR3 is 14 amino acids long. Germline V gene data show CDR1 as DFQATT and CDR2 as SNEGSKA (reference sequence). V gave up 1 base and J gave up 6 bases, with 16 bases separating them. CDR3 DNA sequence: TGCAGTGCTAGAGTCCCAGGGGGGATGAGCGAGCAGTACTTC. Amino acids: CSARVPGGMSEQYF.

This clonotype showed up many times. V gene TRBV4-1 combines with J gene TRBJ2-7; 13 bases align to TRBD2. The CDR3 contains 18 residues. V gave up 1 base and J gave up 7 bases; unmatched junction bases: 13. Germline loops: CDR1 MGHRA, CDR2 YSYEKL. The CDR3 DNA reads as TGCGCCAGCAGCCAAGTACACGGGACTAGCGGGATGTCGAGTGAGCAGTACTTC. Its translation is CASSQVHGTSGMSSEQYF.

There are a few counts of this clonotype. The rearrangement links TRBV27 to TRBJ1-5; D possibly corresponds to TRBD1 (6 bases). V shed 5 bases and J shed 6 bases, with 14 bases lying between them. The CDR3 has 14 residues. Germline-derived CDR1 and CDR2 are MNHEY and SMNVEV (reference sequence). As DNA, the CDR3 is TGTGCCAGCAGTCCCTGGGGGGGCCCTCAGCCCCAGCATTTT. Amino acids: CASSPWGGPQPQHF.

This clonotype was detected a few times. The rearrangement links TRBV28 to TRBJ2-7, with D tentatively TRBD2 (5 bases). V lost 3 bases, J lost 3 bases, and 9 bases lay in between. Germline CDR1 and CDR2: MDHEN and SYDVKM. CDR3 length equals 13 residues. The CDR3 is CASSFIRGYEQYF. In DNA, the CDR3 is TGTGCCAGCAGTTTTATACGGGGCTACGAGCAGTACTTC.